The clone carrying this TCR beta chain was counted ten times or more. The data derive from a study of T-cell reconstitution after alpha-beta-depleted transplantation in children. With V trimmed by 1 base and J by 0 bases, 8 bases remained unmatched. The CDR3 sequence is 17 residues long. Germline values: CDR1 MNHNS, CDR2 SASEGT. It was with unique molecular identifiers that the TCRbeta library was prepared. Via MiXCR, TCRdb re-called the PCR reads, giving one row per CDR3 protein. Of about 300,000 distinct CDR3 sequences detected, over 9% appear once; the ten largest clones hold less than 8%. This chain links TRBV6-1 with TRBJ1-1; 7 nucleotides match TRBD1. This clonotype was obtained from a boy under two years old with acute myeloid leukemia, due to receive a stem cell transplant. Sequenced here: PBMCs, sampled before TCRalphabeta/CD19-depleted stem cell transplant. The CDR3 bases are TGTGCCAGCAGTGAAGACCAGGGGGGGCTCTTGAACACTGAAGCTTTCTTT. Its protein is CASSEDQGGLLNTEAFF.